Presented here are 3 T cell receptor beta chains from one specimen sequenced in a study of blood T cell repertoires in COVID-19. Sequenced by immunoSEQ multiplex PCR; TCRdb stores in-frame clones only, minus some. This sample has about 270,000 clones; just over 85% occur once, and the top ten carry 15% to 18%. Sequenced sample: PBMCs or T cells enriched from blood (not recorded which). The receptors were sampled from a man aged 18 to 29 who had recovered from COVID-19.

This clone was counted a single time. In DNA, the CDR3 is TGTGCCAGCAGCCCAGGGGGAGCTAACTATGGCTACACCTTC. It translates to CASSPGGANYGYTF. The chain has TRBV7-3 and TRBJ1-2, with 7 bases fitting TRBD1. V shed 5 bases, J shed 0 bases, and the junction held 3 bases outside the gene matches. This CDR3 spans 14 amino acids. Germline CDR1 SGHTA, CDR2 FQGTGA. The variable domain in full, completed from reference TRBV7-3 and TRBJ1-2, reads GAGVSQTPSNKVTEKGKYVELRCDPISGHTALYWYRQSLGQGPEFLIYFQGTGAADDSGLPNDRFFAVRPEGSVSTLKIQRTERGDSAVYLCASSPGGANYGYTFGSGTRLTVV.

The chain carries TRBV7-2 and TRBJ2-5, with D maybe TRBD1 (5 bases). Germline assignment: CDR1 SGHTA and CDR2 FQGNSA. This CDR3 spans 13 amino acids. Trimming took off 4 bases at V and 2 bases at J, with 8 bases between the two ends. As DNA, the CDR3 is TGTGCCAGCAGCTCGAGACAGCAAGAGACCCAGTACTTC. Translated: CASSSRQQETQYF.

This chain links TRBV7-9 with TRBJ1-1; D is unclear. Germline CDR1 and CDR2: SEHNR and FQNEAQ (reference sequence). V was pared by 5 bases and J by 1 base, with 14 bases between. The CDR3 is 15 residues long. The CDR3 region is CASSAPGLGNTEAFF. The CDR3 nucleotides are TGTGCCAGCAGCGCCCCTGGGCTGGGGAACACTGAAGCTTTCTTT.